Presented here are 20 T cell receptor beta chains from one specimen sequenced in a study of T cell responses to AZD1222 COVID-19 vaccine. The table came from immunoSEQ multiplex PCR; TCRdb's copy has only in-frame clones and leaves some out. The sample consists of about 130,000 clones, 89% of them appearing once. The specimen was peripheral blood, collected on day 0 of AZD1222 vaccination. The receptors derive from an adult in good health.

V is TRBV28 and J is TRBJ2-7, with D hard to call. In germline, CDR1 is MDHEN, CDR2 SYDVKM. The CDR3 covers 13 residues. V was trimmed by 3 bases and J by 6 bases, leaving 12 bases between them. The CDR3 DNA reads TGTGCCAGCAGTTTTGCGGTAACGGGCGAGCAGTACTTC. Its translation: CASSFAVTGEQYF.

Worth noting for this clone: Other DNA sequences within the sample encode an identical CDR3. The chain links TRBV30 to TRBJ1-5, with a weak D call TRBD1 (5 bases). This CDR3 spans 14 amino acids. Germline V gene lookup returns CDR1 GTSNPN and CDR2 SVGIG (reference sequence). Trimming removed 0 bases at V and 2 bases at J, with 8 bases between. Here the CDR3 DNA reads TGTGCCTGGAGTGTACAAGGGGGCAATCAGCCCCAGCATTTT. Encoded protein: CAWSVQGGNQPQHF.

This chain connects TRBV4-3 to TRBJ1-2; 7 bases map to TRBD1. The CDR3 spans 15 residues. J was trimmed by 4 bases and V by 4 bases; bases with no gene match: 9. From germline, CDR1 is LGHNA and CDR2 YSLEER. The CDR3 nucleotides read TGCGCCAGCAGCCCCCAGGGGGGCGCCATCTATGGCTACACCTTC. This codes for CASSPQGGAIYGYTF.

The chain couples TRBV5-1 to TRBJ1-1; TRBD1 might be the D (5 bases). CDR3 size: 15 residues. The germline V gene encodes CDR1 SGHRS and CDR2 YFSETQ. V was trimmed by 3 bases and J by 1 base, leaving 13 bases between them. CDR3 loop: CASSSTGTTNTEAFF. The DNA of the CDR3 is TGCGCCAGCAGCTCAACCGGGACGACGAACACTGAAGCTTTCTTT.

This rearrangement joins TRBV19 to TRBJ1-1; the D gene is possibly TRBD1 (6 bases). Germline V gene data show CDR1 as LNHDA and CDR2 as SQIVND (reference sequence). The CDR3 contains 13 residues. Between the trimmed V and J ends, which lost 7 bases and 1 base, there was a span of 10 bases. The CDR3 protein is CASTGGGNTEAFF. The CDR3 DNA reads TGTGCCAGTACTGGAGGGGGGAACACTGAAGCTTTCTTT.

The chain recombines TRBV11-2 with TRBJ1-1, with D unresolved. The germline V and J ends were trimmed by 1 base and 4 bases, with 10 bases remaining between them. Looked up from germline, CDR1 is SGHAT and CDR2 is FQNNGV. The CDR3 is made up of 14 amino acids. The CDR3 DNA follows: TGTGCCAGCAGCTTAGGTCCCCGGGGCACTGAAGCTTTCTTT. This codes for CASSLGPRGTEAFF.

The genes are TRBV5-1 and TRBJ2-3, with D possibly matching TRBD2 (5 bases). CDR3 size: 18 residues. Germline values: CDR1 SGHRS, CDR2 YFSETQ. The germline V and J ends were trimmed by 5 bases and 0 bases, with 22 bases remaining between them. The chain's CDR3 is CASRKLKIGLSSTDTQYF. CDR3 DNA: TGCGCCAGCAGAAAGTTAAAGATCGGACTTAGTAGCACAGATACGCAGTATTTT. Complete variable domain (other parts from reference TRBV5-1 and TRBJ2-3): KAGVTQTPRYLIKTRGQQVTLSCSPISGHRSVSWYQQTPGQGLQFLFEYFSETQRNKGNFPGRFSGRQFSNSRSEMNVSTLELGDSALYLCASRKLKIGLSSTDTQYFGPGTRLTVL.

J is TRBJ2-7 and V is TRBV6-5, with 10 bases fitting TRBD2. The V gene end was trimmed by 2 bases and the J gene end by 3 bases; junction bases not matched to a gene: 4. The CDR3 covers 15 residues. CDR1 and CDR2 (germline): MNHEY, SVGAGI. For the CDR3, the DNA is TGTGCCAGCAGTTACCCAAGCGGGGGGGACTACGAGCAGTACTTC. Translated, it gives CASSYPSGGDYEQYF.

The chain joins TRBV6-5 to TRBJ1-2; no reliable D call. The CDR3 loop spans 13 amino acids. V was shortened by 2 bases and J by 4 bases, with 8 bases between the two germline ends. CDR1 is MNHEY, CDR2 SVGAGI, per germline. The CDR3, as DNA: TGTGCCAGCAGTTACGGGGTTAGCTATGGCTACACCTTC. Translation: CASSYGVSYGYTF.

The CDR3 sequence: CSVLTENYGYTF. In nucleotides, the CDR3 is TGCAGCGTGTTAACTGAGAACTATGGCTACACCTTC. V is TRBV29-1 and J is TRBJ1-2; no reliable D call. This CDR3 spans 12 amino acids. CDR1 is SQVTM and CDR2 is ANQGSEA in the germline V gene. Trimming took 6 bases from V and 2 from J, leaving 10 bases between them.

This chain uses TRBV5-1 with TRBJ1-4, with no clear D. The CDR3 length is 14 residues. V was clipped by 2 bases and J by 5 bases, with 10 bases between them. Germline values: CDR1 SGHRS, CDR2 YFSETQ. The CDR3 DNA reads as TGCGCCAGCAGCTTAGGCAGAGAAAATGAAAAACTGTTTTTT. This encodes CASSLGRENEKLFF.

The J gene is TRBJ2-7, the V gene TRBV4-1; D remains unclear. In germline, CDR1 is MGHRA, CDR2 YSYEKL. The V end lost 3 bases, the J end lost 6 bases, and 18 bases lay between the germline ends. The CDR3 consists of 15 residues. CDR3 sequence reads: CASSQPLTLLGEQYF. CDR3 DNA: TGCGCCAGCAGCCAGCCGCTGACCCTTCTGGGCGAGCAGTACTTC.

This chain connects TRBV10-3 to TRBJ1-1; D might be TRBD1 (5 bases). CDR1 ENHRY and CDR2 SYGVKD come from the germline V gene. V was clipped by 4 bases and J by 3 bases, with 9 bases between them. There are 13 residues in the CDR3. The CDR3 DNA reads as TGTGCCATCAGTGCCGGGGCCTACACTGAAGCTTTCTTT. It translates to CAISAGAYTEAFF.

The chain is built from TRBV29-1 and TRBJ2-7; 9 bases fit TRBD1. CDR1 SQVTM and CDR2 ANQGSEA come from the germline V gene. The CDR3 runs to 14 residues. Trimming cost V 3 bases and J 0 bases; bases outside gene matches: 3. This CDR3 is CSVDRGQGSYEQYF. The CDR3 nucleotides are TGCAGCGTTGACAGGGGACAGGGCTCCTACGAGCAGTACTTC.

This chain connects TRBV10-2 to TRBJ2-3; 12 bases align to TRBD2. V lost 3 bases, J lost 5 bases, and 6 bases stayed unmatched. Germline V gene data show CDR1 as WSHSY and CDR2 as SAAADI. This CDR3 contains 16 residues. CDR3 amino acids: CASSDPTSGGGDTQYF. The CDR3 region has the DNA TGCGCCAGCAGTGACCCGACTAGCGGGGGAGGAGATACGCAGTATTTT.

The CDR3 protein is CASSYSYNGNTEAFF. CDR3 in DNA: TGTGCCAGCAGTTACTCGTATAACGGGAACACTGAAGCTTTCTTT. J is TRBJ1-1 and V is TRBV6-5; no clear D gene. Germline V gives CDR1 MNHEY, CDR2 SVGAGI. The CDR3 spans 15 residues. Between the trimmed V and J ends, which lost 0 bases and 1 base, there was a span of 9 bases.

The V call is TRBV4-2, the J call TRBJ2-7; D not certain. The CDR3 is made up of 16 amino acids. Per germline, CDR1 LGHNA and CDR2 YNFKEQ. V was trimmed by 0 bases and J by 4 bases, leaving 16 bases between them. CDR3 nucleotide sequence: TGTGCCAGCAGCCAAGAGCGCCAGGTGAACCTGTACGAGCAGTACTTC. It specifies CASSQERQVNLYEQYF.

The V gene is TRBV7-2, the J gene TRBJ1-1, with unresolved D. The CDR3 length is 10 residues. Germline V gene lookup returns CDR1 SGHTA and CDR2 FQGNSA. The V end was cut by 5 bases, the J end by 9 bases, with 7 bases between. The CDR3 DNA is TGTGCCAGCAGCCAACGACAAGCTTTCTTT. Protein: CASSQRQAFF.

This clone has a single count. The chain combines TRBV27 with TRBJ1-6, with TRBD1 as a possible D gene (6 bases). There are 15 residues in the CDR3. Between the trimmed V and J ends, which lost 2 bases and 5 bases, there was a span of 10 bases. Germline CDR1 is MNHEY and CDR2 is SMNVEV (reference sequence). CDR3 sequence reads: CASSLQGNHNSPLHF. The CDR3 DNA reads as TGTGCCAGCAGTTTACAGGGGAATCATAATTCACCCCTCCACTTT.

The gene calls are TRBV9 and TRBJ1-6; D not certain. The CDR3 consists of 15 residues. V lost 1 base and J lost 7, with 12 bases in between. Germline values: CDR1 SGDLS, CDR2 YYNGEE. The CDR3 sequence is CASSVSVQANSPLHF. The CDR3 bases are TGTGCCAGCAGCGTATCCGTCCAGGCAAATTCACCCCTCCACTTT. The full variable domain, with the rest looked up from reference TRBV9 and TRBJ1-6, is DSGVTQTPKHLITATGQRVTLRCSPRSGDLSVYWYQQSLDQGLQFLIQYYNGEERAKGNILERFSAQQFPDLHSELNLSSLELGDSALYFCASSVSVQANSPLHFGNGTRLTVT.